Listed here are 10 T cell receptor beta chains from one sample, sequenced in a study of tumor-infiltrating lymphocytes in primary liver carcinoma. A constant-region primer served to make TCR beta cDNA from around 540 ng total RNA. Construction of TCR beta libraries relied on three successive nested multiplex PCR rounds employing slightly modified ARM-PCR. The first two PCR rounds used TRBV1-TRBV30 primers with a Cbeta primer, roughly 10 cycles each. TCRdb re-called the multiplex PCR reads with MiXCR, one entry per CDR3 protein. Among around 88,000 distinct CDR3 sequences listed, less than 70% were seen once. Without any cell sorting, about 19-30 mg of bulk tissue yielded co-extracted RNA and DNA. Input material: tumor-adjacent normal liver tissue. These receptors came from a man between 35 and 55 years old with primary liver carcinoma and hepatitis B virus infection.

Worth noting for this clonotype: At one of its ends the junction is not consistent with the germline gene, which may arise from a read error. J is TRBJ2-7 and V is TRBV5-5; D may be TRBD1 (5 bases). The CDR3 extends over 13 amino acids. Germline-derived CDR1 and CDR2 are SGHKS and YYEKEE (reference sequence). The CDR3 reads CARSTGQGSEQYF. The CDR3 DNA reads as TGTGCCCGCAGCACCGGGCAGGGTAGCGAGCAGTACTTC.

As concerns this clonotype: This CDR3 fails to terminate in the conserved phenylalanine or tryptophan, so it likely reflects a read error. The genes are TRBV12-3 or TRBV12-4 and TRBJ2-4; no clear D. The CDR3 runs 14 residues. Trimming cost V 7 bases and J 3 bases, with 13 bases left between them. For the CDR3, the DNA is TGTGCCAGCACCCGGGCCCAAGTCAAAAACATTCAGTACTCC. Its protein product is CASTRAQVKNIQYS.

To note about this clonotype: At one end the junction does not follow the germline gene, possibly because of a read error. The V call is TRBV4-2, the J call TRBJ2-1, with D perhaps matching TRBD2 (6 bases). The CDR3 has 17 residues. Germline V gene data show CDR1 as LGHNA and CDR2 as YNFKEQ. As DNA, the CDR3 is TGTGCCAGCAGCCCCCAAGGGGCTAGCGAGATTTACAATGAGCGGTTCTTC. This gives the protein CASSPQGASEIYNERFF.

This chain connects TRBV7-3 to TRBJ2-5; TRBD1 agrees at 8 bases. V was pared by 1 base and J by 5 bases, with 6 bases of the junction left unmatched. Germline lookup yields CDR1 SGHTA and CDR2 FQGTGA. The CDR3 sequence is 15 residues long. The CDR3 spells CASSLNQGAGETQYF. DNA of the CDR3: TGTGCCAGCAGCTTAAATCAGGGGGCAGGGGAGACCCAGTACTTC.

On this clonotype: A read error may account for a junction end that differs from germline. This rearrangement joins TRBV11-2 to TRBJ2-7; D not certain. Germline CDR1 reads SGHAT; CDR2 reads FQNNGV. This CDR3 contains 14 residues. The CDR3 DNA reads TGTGCCAGCGGCTTAACCGACGGAGCCCACGAGGAGTACTTC. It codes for CASGLTDGAHEEYF. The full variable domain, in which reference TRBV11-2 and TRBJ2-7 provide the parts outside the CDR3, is EAGVAQSPRYKIIEKRQSVAFWCNPISGHATLYWYQQILGQGPKLLIQFQNNGVVDDSQLPKDRFSAERLKGVDSTLKIQPAKLEDSAVYLCASGLTDGAHEEYFGPGTRLTVT.

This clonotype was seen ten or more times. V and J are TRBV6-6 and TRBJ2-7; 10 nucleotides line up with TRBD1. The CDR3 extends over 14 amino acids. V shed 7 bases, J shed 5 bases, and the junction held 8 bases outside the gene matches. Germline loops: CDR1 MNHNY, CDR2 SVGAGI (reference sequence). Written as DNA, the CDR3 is TGTGCCAGCACTTGGACAGGGGGAAAACACGAGCAGTACTTC. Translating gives CASTWTGGKHEQYF.

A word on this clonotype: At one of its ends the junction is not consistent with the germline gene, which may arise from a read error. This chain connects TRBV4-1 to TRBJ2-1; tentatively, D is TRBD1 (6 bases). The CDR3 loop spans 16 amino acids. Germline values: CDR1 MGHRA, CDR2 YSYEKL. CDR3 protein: CTSSQGRLTQGYKQFF. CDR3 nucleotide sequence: TGCACCAGCAGCCAAGGACGTCTAACCCAGGGGTATAAGCAGTTCTTC.

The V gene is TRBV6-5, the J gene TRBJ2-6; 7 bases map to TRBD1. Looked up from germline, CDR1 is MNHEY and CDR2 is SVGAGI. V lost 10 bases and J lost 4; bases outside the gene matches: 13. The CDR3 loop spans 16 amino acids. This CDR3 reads CANMAGDRSGANVLTF. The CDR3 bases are TGTGCCAATATGGCAGGGGACAGATCCGGGGCCAACGTCCTGACTTTC.

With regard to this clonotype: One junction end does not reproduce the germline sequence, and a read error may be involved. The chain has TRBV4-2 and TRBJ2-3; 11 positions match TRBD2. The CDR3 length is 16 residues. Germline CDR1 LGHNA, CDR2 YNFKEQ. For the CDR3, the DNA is TGTGTCAGCAGCCAAGATATAGCGGGGGGGCCAGATACGCAGTATTTT. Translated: CVSSQDIAGGPDTQYF.

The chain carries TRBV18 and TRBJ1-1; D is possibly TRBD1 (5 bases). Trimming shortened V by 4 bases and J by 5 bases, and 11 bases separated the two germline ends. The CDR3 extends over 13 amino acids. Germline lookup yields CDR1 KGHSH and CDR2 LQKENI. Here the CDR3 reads CASSQGEGTEAFF. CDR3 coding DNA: TGTGCCAGCTCACAAGGGGAAGGGACTGAAGCTTTCTTT.